This T cell receptor beta chain was captured in a study of T cell repertoires in cytomegalovirus infection. Study background: Both a matching HLA type and CMV infection were indicated by public TCR beta signatures. Findings and caveats of the study: Individuals carrying CMV plus the relevant HLA were identified by cumulative frequency of public TCR beta families. Within the response measured ex vivo, HLA-C-restricted CMV-specific TCR beta clonotypes were dominant.

TCRdb reanalysed the reads using MiXCR and keeps one entry per CDR3 protein. This table has around 530,000 distinct CDR3 sequences, 26% appearing once. V was clipped by 4 bases and J by 3 bases, with 18 bases between them. The CDR3 runs 16 residues. Germline-derived CDR1 and CDR2 are LNHDA and SQIVND (reference sequence). On this clonotype itself: Its specificity is not known.

The chain is built from TRBV19 and TRBJ1-1; D is unclear. This clonotype was sampled from a human donor in good health (CMV status not recorded). Some clones in this sample may be carry-over from other donors' samples. Sequencing input: PBMCs. The CDR3 nucleotides read TGTGCCAGTAGTACCATCAGGAGGTGGGGTGACACTGAAGCTTTCTTT. Protein product: CASSTIRRWGDTEAFF.